Listed here are 3 T cell receptor beta chains from one sample, sequenced in a study of control samples from healthy donors and cancer patients. Using immunoSEQ multiplex PCR, the repertoire was profiled, and TCRdb retains in-frame clones only, with some absent. The sample has about 100,000 clones, almost 85% seen once; the top ten hold approximately 7%. Input material: blood. Receptor source: a man aged 18 to 30 in good health.

The rearrangement links TRBV2 to TRBJ1-2; D gene ambiguous. The CDR3 consists of 12 residues. The V end was cut by 1 base, the J end by 3 bases, with 3 bases between. In germline, CDR1 is SNHLY, CDR2 FYNNEI. CDR3 DNA: TGTGCCAGCAGTGAAGTGGACTATGGCTACACCTTC. Protein: CASSEVDYGYTF. Using reference TRBV2 and TRBJ1-2 for the parts outside the CDR3, the full variable domain is EPEVTQTPSHQVTQMGQEVILRCVPISNHLYFYWYRQILGQKVEFLVSFYNNEISEKSEIFDDQFSVERPDGSNFTLKIRSTKLEDSAMYFCASSEVDYGYTFGSGTRLTVV.

The chain joins TRBV7-2 to TRBJ1-5; D unclear. The V end was cut by 5 bases, the J end by 1 base, with 9 bases between. The length of the CDR3 is 14 residues. Germline CDR1 reads SGHTA; CDR2 reads FQGNSA. The CDR3 region has the DNA TGTGCCAGCAGCGACCCGCTAAGCAATCAGCCCCAGCATTTT. Translation: CASSDPLSNQPQHF.

The chain has TRBV5-1 and TRBJ1-2, with D hard to call. CDR3 length: 16 residues. Germline loops: CDR1 SGHRS, CDR2 YFSETQ. The V end was cut by 0 bases, the J end by 2 bases, with 14 bases between. CDR3 sequence (DNA): TGCGCCAGCAGCTTGGGCGGCACCGCGTTAAACTATGGCTACACCTTC. Its translation is CASSLGGTALNYGYTF.